This note documents a single T cell receptor (beta chain) sequence. The antigen is undetermined. This record comes from a study of regulatory T cells in long-lasting Graves disease. Turning to the study itself: The study counted Graves' disease as persistent given over 5 years of antithyroid drugs and positive TSH receptor antibodies.

Construction of TCR beta libraries relied on iRepertoire HTBI primers and on Arm-PCR targeting CDR3 regions. Using its own MiXCR run on the multiplex PCR reads, TCRdb lists one record per CDR3 protein. The sample includes 450,000 or so distinct CDR3 sequences, about a fifth seen only once; the top ten take about 8.3%. The sample's time point: persistent/refractory GD, antithyroid drugs over 5 years with positive TRAb. The TCR library was prepared using RNA isolated from PBMCs. The EDTA tubes were filled with 8.5 to 9.5 milliliters of drawn peripheral blood. General observations from the study: Peripheral blood, not thyroid tissue, was the sole material studied.

The sequences come from peripheral blood mononuclear cells (PBMCs), collected when the disease was refractory, from a patient treated with antithyroid drugs. The receptor comes from a female donor with Graves disease.

The CDR3 DNA follows: TGTGCCAGTATTGGATTGAGAAACACCGGGGAGCTGTTTTTT. It encodes CASIGLRNTGELFF. This chain links TRBV19 with TRBJ2-2; D ambiguous. The CDR3 has 14 residues. Trimming pared 7 bases from V and 2 bases from J, leaving 11 bases between. Germline-derived CDR1 and CDR2 are LNHDA and SQIVND (reference sequence).